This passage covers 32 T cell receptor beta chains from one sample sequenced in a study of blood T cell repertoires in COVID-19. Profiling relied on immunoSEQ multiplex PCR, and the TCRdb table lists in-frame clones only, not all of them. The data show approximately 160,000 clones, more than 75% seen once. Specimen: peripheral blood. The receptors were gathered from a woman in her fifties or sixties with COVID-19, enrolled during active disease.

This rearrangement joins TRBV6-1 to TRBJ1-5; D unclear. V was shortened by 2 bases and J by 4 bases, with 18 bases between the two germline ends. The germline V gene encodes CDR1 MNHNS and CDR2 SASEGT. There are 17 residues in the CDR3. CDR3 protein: CASSEPQSIQWNQPQHF. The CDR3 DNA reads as TGTGCCAGCAGTGAACCCCAATCTATACAGTGGAATCAGCCCCAGCATTTT.

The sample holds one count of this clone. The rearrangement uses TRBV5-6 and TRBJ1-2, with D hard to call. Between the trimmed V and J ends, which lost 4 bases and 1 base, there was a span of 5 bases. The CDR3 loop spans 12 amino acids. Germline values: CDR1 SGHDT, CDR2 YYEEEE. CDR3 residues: CASSAVNYGYTF. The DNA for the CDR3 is TGTGCCAGCAGCGCGGTTAACTATGGCTACACCTTC.

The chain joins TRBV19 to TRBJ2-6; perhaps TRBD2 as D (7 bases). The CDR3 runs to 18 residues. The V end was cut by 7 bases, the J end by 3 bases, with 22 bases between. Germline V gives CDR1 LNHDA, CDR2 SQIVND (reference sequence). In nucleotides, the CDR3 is TGTGCCAGTACCGACGCAGGGGCGGGGGTAGGTGGGGCCAACGTCCTGACTTTC. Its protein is CASTDAGAGVGGANVLTF.

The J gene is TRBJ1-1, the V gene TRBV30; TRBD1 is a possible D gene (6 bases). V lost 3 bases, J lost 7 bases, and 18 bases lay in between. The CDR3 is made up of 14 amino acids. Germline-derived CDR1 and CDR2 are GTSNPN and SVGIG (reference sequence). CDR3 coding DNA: TGTGCCTGGAGCCGAGGAGGGGGGGGCGGTGAAGCTTTCTTT. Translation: CAWSRGGGGGEAFF.

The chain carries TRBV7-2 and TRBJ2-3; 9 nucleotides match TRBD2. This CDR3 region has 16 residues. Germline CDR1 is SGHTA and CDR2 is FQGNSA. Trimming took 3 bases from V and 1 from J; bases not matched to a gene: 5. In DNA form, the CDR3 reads TGTGCCAGCAGCTTGGGCGGGGGGGCCGGCACAGATACGCAGTATTTT. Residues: CASSLGGGAGTDTQYF.

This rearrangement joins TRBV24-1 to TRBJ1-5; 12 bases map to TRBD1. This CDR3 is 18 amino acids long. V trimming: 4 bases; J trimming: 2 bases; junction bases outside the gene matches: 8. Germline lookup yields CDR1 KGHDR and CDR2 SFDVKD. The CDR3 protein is CATSDSGQGARGNQPQHF. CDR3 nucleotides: TGTGCCACCAGTGACTCGGGACAGGGGGCGCGGGGCAATCAGCCCCAGCATTTT.

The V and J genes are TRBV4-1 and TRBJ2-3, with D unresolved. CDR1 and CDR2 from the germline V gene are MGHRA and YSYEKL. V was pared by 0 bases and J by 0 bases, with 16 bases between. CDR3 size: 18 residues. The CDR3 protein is CASSQDFSMASSTDTQYF. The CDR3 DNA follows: TGCGCCAGCAGCCAAGATTTTAGCATGGCATCCAGCACAGATACGCAGTATTTT.

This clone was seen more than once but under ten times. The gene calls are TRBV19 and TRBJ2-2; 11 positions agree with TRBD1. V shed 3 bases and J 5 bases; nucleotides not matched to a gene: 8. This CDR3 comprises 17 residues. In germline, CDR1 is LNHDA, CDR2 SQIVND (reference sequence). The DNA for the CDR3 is TGTGCCAGTAGTATTAATCGCGGGACAGGGGGGACCGGGGAGCTGTTTTTT. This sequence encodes CASSINRGTGGTGELFF.

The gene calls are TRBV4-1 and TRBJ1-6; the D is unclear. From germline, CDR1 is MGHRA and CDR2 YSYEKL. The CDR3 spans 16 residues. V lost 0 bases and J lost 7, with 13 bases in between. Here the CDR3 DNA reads TGCGCCAGCAGCCAAGAAAGGACGAGGGCAAATTCACCCCTCCACTTT. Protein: CASSQERTRANSPLHF.

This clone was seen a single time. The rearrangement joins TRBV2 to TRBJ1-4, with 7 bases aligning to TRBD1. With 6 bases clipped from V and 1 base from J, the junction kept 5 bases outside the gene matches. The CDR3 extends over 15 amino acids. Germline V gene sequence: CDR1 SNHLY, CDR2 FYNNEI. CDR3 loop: CASRRQGVTNEKLFF. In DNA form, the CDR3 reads TGTGCCAGCAGAAGACAGGGAGTAACTAATGAAAAACTGTTTTTT.

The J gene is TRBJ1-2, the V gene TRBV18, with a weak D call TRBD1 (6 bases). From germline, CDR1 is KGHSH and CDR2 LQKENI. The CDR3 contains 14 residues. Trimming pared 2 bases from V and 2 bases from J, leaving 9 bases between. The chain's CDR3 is CASSPTGQNYGYTF. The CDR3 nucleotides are TGTGCCAGCTCACCAACAGGACAGAACTATGGCTACACCTTC. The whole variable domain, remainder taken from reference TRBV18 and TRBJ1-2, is NAGVMQNPRHLVRRRGQEARLRCSPMKGHSHVYWYRQLPEEGLKFMVYLQKENIIDESGMPKERFSAEFPKEGPSILRIQQVVRGDSAAYFCASSPTGQNYGYTFGSGTRLTVV.

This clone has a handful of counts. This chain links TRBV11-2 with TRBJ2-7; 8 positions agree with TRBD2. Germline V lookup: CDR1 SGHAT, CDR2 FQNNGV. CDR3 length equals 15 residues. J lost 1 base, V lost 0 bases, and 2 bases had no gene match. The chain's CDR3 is CASSLDTSGSYEQYF. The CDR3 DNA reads TGTGCCAGCAGCTTAGATACTAGCGGATCCTACGAGCAGTACTTC.

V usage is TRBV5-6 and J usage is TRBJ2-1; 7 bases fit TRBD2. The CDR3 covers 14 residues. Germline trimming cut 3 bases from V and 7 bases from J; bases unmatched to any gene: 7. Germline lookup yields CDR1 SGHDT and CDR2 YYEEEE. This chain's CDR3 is CASSSPTSTNEQFF. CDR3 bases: TGTGCCAGCAGCTCCCCGACTAGCACAAATGAGCAGTTCTTC.

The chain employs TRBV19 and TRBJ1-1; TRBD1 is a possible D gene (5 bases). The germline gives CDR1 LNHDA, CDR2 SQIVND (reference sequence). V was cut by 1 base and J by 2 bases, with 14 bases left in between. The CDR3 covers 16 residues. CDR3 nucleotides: TGTGCCAGTAGTATAGGGCTGACAGCCCAAAACACTGAAGCTTTCTTT. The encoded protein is CASSIGLTAQNTEAFF.

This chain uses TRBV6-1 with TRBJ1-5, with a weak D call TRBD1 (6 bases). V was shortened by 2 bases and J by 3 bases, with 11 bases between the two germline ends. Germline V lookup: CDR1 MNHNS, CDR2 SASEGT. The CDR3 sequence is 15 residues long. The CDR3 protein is CASSEIGQLNQPQHF. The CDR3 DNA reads TGTGCCAGCAGTGAAATAGGACAGCTCAATCAGCCCCAGCATTTT.

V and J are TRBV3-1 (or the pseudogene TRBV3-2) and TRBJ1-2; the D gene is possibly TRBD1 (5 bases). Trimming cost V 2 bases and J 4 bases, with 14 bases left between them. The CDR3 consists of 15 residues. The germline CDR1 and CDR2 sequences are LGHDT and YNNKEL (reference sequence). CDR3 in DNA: TGTGCCAGCAGCCAAAAGGGGAGGGCCCCCTATGGCTACACCTTC. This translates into CASSQKGRAPYGYTF.

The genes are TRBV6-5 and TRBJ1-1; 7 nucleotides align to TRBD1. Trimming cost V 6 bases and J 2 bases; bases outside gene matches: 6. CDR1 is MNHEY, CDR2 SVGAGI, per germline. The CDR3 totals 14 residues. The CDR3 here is CASRRQGDNTEAFF. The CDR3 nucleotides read TGTGCCAGCAGACGACAGGGAGACAACACTGAAGCTTTCTTT.

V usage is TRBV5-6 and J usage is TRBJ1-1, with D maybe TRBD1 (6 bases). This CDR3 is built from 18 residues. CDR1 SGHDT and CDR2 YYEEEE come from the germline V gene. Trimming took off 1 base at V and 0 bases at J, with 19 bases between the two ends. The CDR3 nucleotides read TGTGCCAGCAGCTTGAATCGAGGACAGCGTTTCATGAACACTGAAGCTTTCTTT. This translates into CASSLNRGQRFMNTEAFF.

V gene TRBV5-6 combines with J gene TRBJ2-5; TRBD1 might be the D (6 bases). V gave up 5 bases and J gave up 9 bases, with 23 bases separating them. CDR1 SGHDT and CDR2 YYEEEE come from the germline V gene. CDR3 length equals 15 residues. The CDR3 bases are TGTGCCAGCAGTTCTGCCGGGACACAGGTCGTGGCCCAGTACTTC. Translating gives CASSSAGTQVVAQYF. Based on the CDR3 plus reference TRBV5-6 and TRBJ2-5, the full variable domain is DAGVTQSPTHLIKTRGQQVTLRCSPKSGHDTVSWYQQALGQGPQFIFQYYEEEERQRGNFPDRFSGHQFPNYSSELNVNALLLGDSALYLCASSSAGTQVVAQYFGPGTRLLVL.

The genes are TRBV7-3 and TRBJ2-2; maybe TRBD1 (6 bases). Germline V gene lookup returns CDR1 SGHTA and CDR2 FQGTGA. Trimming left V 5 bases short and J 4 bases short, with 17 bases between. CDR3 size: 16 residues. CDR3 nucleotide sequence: TGTGCCAGCAGCCTCCCACAGGGTTTAAGCACCGGGGAGCTGTTTTTT. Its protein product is CASSLPQGLSTGELFF.

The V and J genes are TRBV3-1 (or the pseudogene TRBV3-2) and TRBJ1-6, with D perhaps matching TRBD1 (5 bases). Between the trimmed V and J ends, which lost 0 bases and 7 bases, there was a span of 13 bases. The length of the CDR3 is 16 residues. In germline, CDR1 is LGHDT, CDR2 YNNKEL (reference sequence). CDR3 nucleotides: TGTGCCAGCAGCCAAGACGGGGGAGGGAGGAATTCACCCCTCCACTTT. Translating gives CASSQDGGGRNSPLHF.

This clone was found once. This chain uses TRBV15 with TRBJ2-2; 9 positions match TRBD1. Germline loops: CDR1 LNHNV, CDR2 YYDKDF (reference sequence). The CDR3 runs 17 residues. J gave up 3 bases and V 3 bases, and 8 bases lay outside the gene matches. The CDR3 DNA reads TGTGCCACCAGCAGGGGTAACAGGGGGCGCGACACCGGGGAGCTGTTTTTT. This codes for CATSRGNRGRDTGELFF.

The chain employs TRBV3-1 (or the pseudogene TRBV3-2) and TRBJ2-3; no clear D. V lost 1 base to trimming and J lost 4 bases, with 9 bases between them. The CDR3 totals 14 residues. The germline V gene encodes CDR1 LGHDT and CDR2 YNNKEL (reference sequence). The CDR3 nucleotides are TGTGCCAGCAGCCAAGTTCGTCGGGCAGATACGCAGTATTTT. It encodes CASSQVRRADTQYF.

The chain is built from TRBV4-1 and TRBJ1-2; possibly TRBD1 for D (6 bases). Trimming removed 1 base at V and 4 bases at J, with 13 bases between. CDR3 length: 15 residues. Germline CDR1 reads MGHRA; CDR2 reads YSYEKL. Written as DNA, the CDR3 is TGCGCCAGCAGCCAAGGATTCCGGGACATCTATGGCTACACCTTC. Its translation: CASSQGFRDIYGYTF.

DNA of the CDR3: TGCGCCAGCAGCGATCCAGGGAAAGAGACCCAGTACTTC. Protein: CASSDPGKETQYF. J is TRBJ2-5 and V is TRBV5-1, with TRBD1 as a possible D gene (5 bases). The CDR3 extends over 13 amino acids. The V gene lost 4 bases and the J gene lost 3 bases, with 10 bases spanning the gap. Germline loops: CDR1 SGHRS, CDR2 YFSETQ.

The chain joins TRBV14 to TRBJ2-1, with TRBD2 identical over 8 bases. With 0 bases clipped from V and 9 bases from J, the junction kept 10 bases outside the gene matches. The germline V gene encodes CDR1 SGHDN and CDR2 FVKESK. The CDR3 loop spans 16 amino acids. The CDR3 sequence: CASSQELPAGTSEQFF. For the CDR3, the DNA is TGTGCCAGCAGCCAAGAATTGCCCGCCGGGACTAGTGAGCAGTTCTTC.

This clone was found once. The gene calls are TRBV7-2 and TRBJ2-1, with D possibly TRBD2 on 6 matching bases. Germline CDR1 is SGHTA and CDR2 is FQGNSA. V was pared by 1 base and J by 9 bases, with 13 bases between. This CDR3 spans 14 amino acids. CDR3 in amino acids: CASSLGVRGTEQFF. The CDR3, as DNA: TGTGCCAGCAGCTTAGGAGTTCGGGGGACTGAGCAGTTCTTC.

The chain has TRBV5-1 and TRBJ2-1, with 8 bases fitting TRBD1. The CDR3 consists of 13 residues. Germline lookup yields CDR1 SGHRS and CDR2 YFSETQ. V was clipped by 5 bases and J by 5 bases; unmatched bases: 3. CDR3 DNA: TGCGCCAGCAGTCCGACAGGGGACAATGAGCAGTTCTTC. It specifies CASSPTGDNEQFF.

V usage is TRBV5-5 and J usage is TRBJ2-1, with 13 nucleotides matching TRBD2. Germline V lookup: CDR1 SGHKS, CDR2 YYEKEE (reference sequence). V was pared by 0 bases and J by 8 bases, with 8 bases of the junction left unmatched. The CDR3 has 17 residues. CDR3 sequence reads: CASSLALGLAGVDEQFF. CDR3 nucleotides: TGTGCCAGCAGCTTGGCCCTCGGACTAGCGGGAGTTGATGAGCAGTTCTTC. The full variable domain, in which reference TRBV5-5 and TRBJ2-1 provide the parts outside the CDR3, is DAGVTQSPTHLIKTRGQQVTLRCSPISGHKSVSWYQQVLGQGPQFIFQYYEKEERGRGNFPDRFSARQFPNYSSELNVNALLLGDSALYLCASSLALGLAGVDEQFFGPGTRLTVL.

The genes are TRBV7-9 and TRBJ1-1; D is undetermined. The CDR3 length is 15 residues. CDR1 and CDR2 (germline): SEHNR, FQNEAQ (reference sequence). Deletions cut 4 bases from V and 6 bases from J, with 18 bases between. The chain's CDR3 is CASSSLTEGSSEAFF. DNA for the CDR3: TGTGCCAGCAGCTCCCTGACTGAGGGTAGCTCTGAAGCTTTCTTT.

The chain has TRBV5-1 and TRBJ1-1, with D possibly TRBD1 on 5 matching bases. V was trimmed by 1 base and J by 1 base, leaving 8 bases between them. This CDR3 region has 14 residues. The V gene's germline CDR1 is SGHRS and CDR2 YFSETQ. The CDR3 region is CASSLQGRNTEAFF. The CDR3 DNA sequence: TGCGCCAGCAGCTTGCAGGGCCGGAACACTGAAGCTTTCTTT.

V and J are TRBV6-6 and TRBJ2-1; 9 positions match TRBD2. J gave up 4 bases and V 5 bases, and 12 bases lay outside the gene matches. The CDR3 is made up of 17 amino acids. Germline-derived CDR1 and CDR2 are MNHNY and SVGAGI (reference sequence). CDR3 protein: CASSHPEALAGYNEQFF. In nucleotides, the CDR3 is TGTGCCAGCAGTCACCCGGAGGCACTAGCGGGTTACAATGAGCAGTTCTTC.